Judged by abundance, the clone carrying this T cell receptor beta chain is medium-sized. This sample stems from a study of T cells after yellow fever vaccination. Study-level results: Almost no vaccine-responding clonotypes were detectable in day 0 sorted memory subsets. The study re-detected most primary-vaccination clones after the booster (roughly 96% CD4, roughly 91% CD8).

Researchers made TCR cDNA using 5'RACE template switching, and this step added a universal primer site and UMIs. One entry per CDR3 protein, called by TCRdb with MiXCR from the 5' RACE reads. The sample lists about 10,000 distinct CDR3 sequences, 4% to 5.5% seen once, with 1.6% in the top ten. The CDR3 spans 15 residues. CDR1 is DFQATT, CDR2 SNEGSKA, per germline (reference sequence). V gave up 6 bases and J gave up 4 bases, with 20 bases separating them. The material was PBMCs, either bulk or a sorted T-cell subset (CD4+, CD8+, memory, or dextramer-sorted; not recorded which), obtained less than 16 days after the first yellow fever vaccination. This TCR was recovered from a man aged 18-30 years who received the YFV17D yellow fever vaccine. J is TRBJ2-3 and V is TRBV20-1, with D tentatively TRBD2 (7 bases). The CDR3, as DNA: TGCAGTGCCCGGTTGGGGGGGGGGACACCAGATACGCAGTATTTT. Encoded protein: CSARLGGGTPDTQYF.